What follows is one TCR beta chain and its context. No cognate antigen has been identified for it. Mismatch with germline at one junction end may stem from a read error. The data stem from a study of blood T cell repertoires in COVID-19 (TCRdb year 2020). Looking at the study overall: The collaborator samples originated in the United States, Italy and Spain and spanned the acute and convalescent phases of COVID-19. The prospective study material was composed of cDNA or gDNA derived from T cells, B-cell-depleted T cells, or PBMCs. The dataset comprised deeply sampled blood TCRbeta repertoires from subjects exposed to, actively infected with, or recovered from COVID-19. The repertoires were released in a freely available public database intended as a resource for research on the immune response to SARS-CoV-2. Samples were obtained from the ongoing ImmuneRACE study (first 160 participants) and from about 1,300 subjects provided by 6 global collaborators. A de-identified subject ID, COVID-19 status, age in years and sex were almost always included in the sample metadata. Where available, HLA class I and class II types were taken from metadata supplied by the sample provider and were not determined by assay-based typing.

The CDR3 goes from the cysteine to the phenylalanine over 13 residues. Of the read, only the CDR3 DNA is kept; its 39 bases are in frame from base 1. CDR1 MNHNS and CDR2 SASEGT are derived from the germline V gene. TCRbeta CDR3 regions were amplified from genomic DNA using the immunoSEQ Assay, a bias-controlled multiplex PCR. The authors' analysis ran thus. The number of nucleated cells in each sample was estimated from the amplification of reference gene primers within the assay. To quantify the absolute abundance of each unique TCRbeta CDR3 rearrangement, sequence reads were collapsed and filtered. For each sample, productive Simpson clonality was calculated as the square root of Simpson's diversity index across productive rearrangements. In TCRdb, the immuneACCESS table is reduced to in-frame sequences with V and J assigned. These tables do not hold every clone; where another copy was compared, an unresolved V gene accounts for under half, and the others remain unexplained. The DNA gave D and trimming, while V, J and clone size come from that table. The sample includes roughly 210,000 clones, with roughly 80% observed a single time. The biggest ten clones account for 8% to 11% of the sample.

One collaborating source in Seattle enrolled patients while the patients were actively infected and followed the patients over time throughout the course of disease. Each collaborating institution followed its own protocols to collect whole blood in K2EDTA tubes. Collaborator samples were shipped for TCRbeta analysis as frozen whole blood, isolated PBMCs, or DNA extracted from either sample type. Overall results and qualifications from the work: Clinical and demographic metadata were provided uncurated, with the amount varying by source and participant.

The chain uses TRBV6-1 and TRBJ2-5; D gene: possibly TRBD2, on 5 matching bases. The TCR originated in a woman of 80 years or more with COVID-19, enrolled during active disease. The sequenced sample consisted of peripheral blood. The CDR3 protein sequence reads: CASSQAPAGTQYF. The sequenced DNA: TGTGCCAGCAGTCAAGCACCCGCGGGGACCCAGTACTTC.